The rows below give T cell receptor beta chains drawn from one sample of a study of blood T cell repertoires in COVID-19. The data were produced by immunoSEQ multiplex PCR, yet TCRdb's version contains in-frame clones alone and is incomplete. This table holds approximately 250,000 clones, around 88% found once. The specimen sequenced was peripheral blood. The receptors here all came from a man aged 30 to 39 with active or convalescent COVID-19. Each CDR3 is given with its conserved first and last residue.

V	J	CDR3
TRBV20-1	TRBJ1-1	CSASDSEGRTEAFF
TRBV4-1	TRBJ2-5	CASSLGGGGPQETQYF
TRBV6-5	TRBJ2-3	CARTTDTQYF
TRBV4-1	TRBJ2-7	CASSQDGLEAPYEQYF
TRBV5-6	TRBJ2-1	CASSLAGRGGGYNEQFF
TRBV30	TRBJ2-7	CACSTGTLTYEQYF
TRBV6-6	TRBJ1-3	CASYQDRIIGNTIYF
TRBV27	TRBJ2-3	CASSLGLAGAVTDTQYF
TRBV6-5	TRBJ1-3	CASSSDSSGNTIYF
TRBV9	TRBJ1-4	CASSVKGASNEKLFF
TRBV3-1/TRBV3-2	TRBJ1-2	CASSHLMSDRADYGYTF
TRBV6-4	TRBJ1-5	CASSEGTGSFPQHF
TRBV19	TRBJ1-4	CATYNRGTEKLFF
TRBV7-9	TRBJ2-7	CASSLVTSVSYEQYF
TRBV6-6	TRBJ1-4	CASSYGQAPTNEKLFF
TRBV7-8	TRBJ1-5	CASSLFAVRYSNQPQHF
TRBV7-8	TRBJ1-5	CASSLTGDNQPQHF
TRBV7-9	TRBJ2-1	CASSLAGQGFNEQFF
TRBV6-5	TRBJ1-5	CASSFLDRAPDQPQHF
TRBV6-6	TRBJ1-1	CASRISRTAANTEAFF
TRBV29-1	TRBJ1-1	CSAGTGAYVNTEAFF
TRBV6-1	TRBJ2-7	CASSESSPAVYEQYF
TRBV11-2	TRBJ2-1	CASSSRTDYLNEQFF
TRBV5-1	TRBJ2-7	CASNREAGSYEQYF
TRBV19	TRBJ2-7	CASSIGQSQQQYF
TRBV7-2	TRBJ2-2	CASSSSTAGELFF
TRBV19	TRBJ2-7	CASSGTGFSYEQYF
TRBV14	TRBJ1-5	CASSQIWDRDYQPQHF
TRBV5-8	TRBJ1-5	CASSLEPWGDSNQPQHF